Included here is one T cell receptor (beta chain) sequence, with context. The antigen is unknown. The CDR3 covers 14 residues. Between the trimmed V and J ends, which lost 6 bases and 4 bases, there was a span of 14 bases. Per the germline V gene, CDR1 is MNHNS and CDR2 is SASEGT. The data are from a study of T-cell reconstitution after alpha-beta-depleted transplantation in children. Overall study findings and caveats: Recipient T cells and thymic progenitors that survived gave rise to the high TCRbeta diversity observed at day 60 in some patients.

For TCRbeta, the library was prepared with unique molecular identifiers. TCRdb redid the calling of the PCR reads with MiXCR, one entry per CDR3 protein. The sample comprises tens of thousands of distinct CDR3 sequences, 50% to 55% of which are singletons, and under 40% rests with the top ten. Sequenced here: peripheral blood, sampled before TCRalphabeta/CD19-depleted stem cell transplant. The chain employs TRBV6-1 and TRBJ2-3; D is possibly TRBD1 (6 bases). The source of this sequence is a boy under three years old with SCID, due to receive a stem cell transplant. CDR3 protein: CASSQSGAADTQYF. The CDR3 DNA sequence: TGTGCCAGCAGCCAATCAGGGGCAGCAGATACGCAGTATTTT.